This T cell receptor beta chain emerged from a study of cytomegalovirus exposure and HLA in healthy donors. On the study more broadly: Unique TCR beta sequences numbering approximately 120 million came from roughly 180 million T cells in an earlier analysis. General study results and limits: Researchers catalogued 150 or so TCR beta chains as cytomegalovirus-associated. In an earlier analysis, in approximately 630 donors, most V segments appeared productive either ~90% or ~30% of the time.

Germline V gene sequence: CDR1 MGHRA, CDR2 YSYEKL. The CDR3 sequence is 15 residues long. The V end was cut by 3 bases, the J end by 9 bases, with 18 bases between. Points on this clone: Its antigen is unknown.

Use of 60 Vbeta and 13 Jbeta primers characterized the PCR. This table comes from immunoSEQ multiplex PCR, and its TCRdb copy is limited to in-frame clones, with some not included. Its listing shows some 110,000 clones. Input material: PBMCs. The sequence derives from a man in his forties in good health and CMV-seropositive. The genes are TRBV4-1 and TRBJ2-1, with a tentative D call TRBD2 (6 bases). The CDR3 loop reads CASSHRDSDGSEQFF. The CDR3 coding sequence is TGCGCCAGCAGCCACCGGGACTCCGATGGAAGTGAGCAGTTCTTC.